These T cell receptor beta chains were read from a single sample in a study of human T cells and chemical hapten exposure. TCRdb analysed the RACE reads with MiXCR anew, one entry per CDR3 protein. The sample shows about 120,000 distinct CDR3 sequences, about an eighth of them seen only once. The material sequenced was whole blood, taken in connection with sensitization to the hapten diphenylcyclopropenone (DPC). Receptor source: a young man with alopecia areata. Some clones in this sample may be carry-over from other donors' samples. CDR3s include the opening cysteine and the closing phenylalanine or tryptophan. A D gene is named only where the DNA matches it firmly. Part of the rows lack a size; the others show once, few, many or a class for expanded clones.

d_gene: -; abundance: -; j_gene: TRBJ1-1; v_gene: TRBV20-1; len: 16; CDR3aa: CSARPQYDKYSYEAFF; CDR3nt: TGCAGTGCTAGACCCCAATATGACAAATATTCGTACGAAGCTTTCTTT
d_gene: -; abundance: -; j_gene: TRBJ2-2; v_gene: TRBV19; len: 14; CDR3aa: CASSIDGITGELFF; CDR3nt: TGTGCCAGTAGTATTGACGGAATCACCGGGGAGCTGTTTTTT
d_gene: -; abundance: few; j_gene: TRBJ2-1; v_gene: TRBV6-2/TRBV6-3; len: 14; CDR3aa: CASSYGTAPNEQFF; CDR3nt: TGTGCCAGCAGTTATGGAACTGCACCCAATGAGCAGTTCTTC
d_gene: -; abundance: -; j_gene: TRBJ1-4; v_gene: TRBV7-9; len: 16; CDR3aa: CASRPLQGNTNEKLFF; CDR3nt: TGTGCCAGCAGACCGCTACAAGGGAATACTAATGAAAAACTGTTTTTT
d_gene: -; abundance: -; j_gene: TRBJ1-4; v_gene: TRBV6-6; len: 14; CDR3aa: CASIDSGANEKLFF; CDR3nt: TGTGCCAGCATAGACAGTGGTGCTAATGAAAAACTGTTTTTT
d_gene: -; abundance: -; j_gene: TRBJ2-7; v_gene: TRBV27; len: 14; CDR3aa: CASSLNPAFYEQYF; CDR3nt: TGTGCCAGCAGTTTAAACCCGGCCTTCTACGAGCAGTACTTC
d_gene: -; abundance: -; j_gene: TRBJ2-7; v_gene: TRBV5-1; len: 12; CDR3aa: CASSIDAYEQYF; CDR3nt: TGCGCCAGCAGCATCGATGCCTACGAGCAGTACTTC
d_gene: TRBD1; abundance: few; j_gene: TRBJ1-1; v_gene: TRBV4-3; len: 19; CDR3aa: CASSQVARGPEGLNTEAFF; CDR3nt: TGCGCCAGCAGCCAAGTGGCCAGGGGGCCTGAGGGATTGAACACTGAAGCTTTCTTT
d_gene: -; abundance: many; j_gene: TRBJ1-5; v_gene: TRBV19; len: 15; CDR3aa: CASSIDREGNQPQHF; CDR3nt: TGTGCCAGTAGTATAGACAGGGAAGGCAATCAGCCCCAGCATTTT
d_gene: -; abundance: -; j_gene: TRBJ2-3; v_gene: TRBV19; len: 15; CDR3aa: CASRPDREAADTQYF; CDR3nt: TGTGCCAGTAGACCCGACAGGGAGGCGGCAGATACGCAGTATTTT
d_gene: TRBD1; abundance: many; j_gene: TRBJ2-7; v_gene: TRBV11-2; len: 15; CDR3aa: CASSSVDRGVYEQYF; CDR3nt: TGTGCCAGCAGCTCGGTGGACAGGGGGGTCTACGAGCAGTACTTC
d_gene: TRBD2; abundance: few; j_gene: TRBJ2-1; v_gene: TRBV12-3/TRBV12-4; len: 14; CDR3aa: CASSLVAGSNEQFF; CDR3nt: TGTGCCAGCAGTTTAGTAGCGGGGTCCAATGAGCAGTTCTTC
d_gene: -; abundance: few; j_gene: TRBJ2-7; v_gene: TRBV6-2/TRBV6-3; len: 14; CDR3aa: CASSYRVGTYEQYF; CDR3nt: TGTGCCAGCAGTTACAGGGTGGGGACCTACGAGCAGTACTTC
d_gene: TRBD1; abundance: -; j_gene: TRBJ1-1; v_gene: TRBV10-2; len: 15; CDR3aa: CASSEATGVSTEAFF; CDR3nt: TGCGCCAGCAGTGAGGCAACAGGGGTGAGCACTGAAGCTTTCTTT
d_gene: TRBD1; abundance: -; j_gene: TRBJ2-7; v_gene: TRBV7-6; len: 14; CDR3aa: CASSPGTGLDEQYF; CDR3nt: TGTGCCAGCAGCCCGGGGACAGGGTTGGACGAGCAGTACTTC
d_gene: -; abundance: -; j_gene: TRBJ2-6; v_gene: TRBV3-1; len: 17; CDR3aa: CASSQSSVRSGANVLTF; CDR3nt: TGTGCCAGCAGCCAGTCGTCTGTACGCTCTGGGGCCAACGTCCTGACTTTC
d_gene: -; abundance: -; j_gene: TRBJ2-1; v_gene: TRBV7-6; len: 14; CDR3aa: CASSLVTEAHEQFF; CDR3nt: TGTGCCAGCAGCTTAGTAACAGAAGCCCATGAGCAGTTCTTC
d_gene: -; abundance: few; j_gene: TRBJ1-1; v_gene: TRBV7-2; len: 12; CDR3aa: CASSLLGRGAFF; CDR3nt: TGTGCCAGCAGCCTCCTGGGAAGGGGAGCTTTCTTT
d_gene: -; abundance: few; j_gene: TRBJ2-3; v_gene: TRBV20-1; len: 12; CDR3aa: CSASGGSDTQYF; CDR3nt: TGCAGTGCTAGCGGGGGCTCAGATACGCAGTATTTT
d_gene: -; abundance: few; j_gene: TRBJ1-5; v_gene: TRBV20-1; len: 14; CDR3aa: CSARRMFSNQPQHF; CDR3nt: TGCAGTGCTAGAAGGATGTTTAGCAATCAGCCCCAGCATTTT
d_gene: TRBD1; abundance: -; j_gene: TRBJ2-7; v_gene: TRBV5-1; len: 14; CDR3aa: CASRLRGQGNEQYF; CDR3nt: TGCGCCAGCCGTCTTCGGGGACAGGGTAACGAGCAGTACTTC
d_gene: -; abundance: few; j_gene: TRBJ1-1; v_gene: TRBV7-9; len: 13; CDR3aa: CASSLMRETEAFF; CDR3nt: TGTGCCAGCAGCTTAATGAGGGAAACTGAAGCTTTCTTT
d_gene: TRBD2; abundance: -; j_gene: TRBJ2-3; v_gene: TRBV12-3/TRBV12-4; len: 16; CDR3aa: CASSLKSGGSTDTQYF; CDR3nt: TGTGCCAGCAGTTTGAAGAGCGGGGGTAGCACAGATACGCAGTATTTT
d_gene: -; abundance: few; j_gene: TRBJ2-3; v_gene: TRBV25-1; len: 16; CDR3aa: CASSGRGGRSTDTQYF; CDR3nt: TGTGCCAGCAGTGGGAGAGGAGGGCGGAGCACAGATACGCAGTATTTT
d_gene: TRBD2; abundance: -; j_gene: TRBJ2-1; v_gene: TRBV7-3; len: 15; CDR3aa: CASSVSGGSYNEQFF; CDR3nt: TGTGCCAGCAGCGTTAGCGGGGGCTCCTACAATGAGCAGTTCTTC
d_gene: -; abundance: -; j_gene: TRBJ1-5; v_gene: TRBV28; len: 14; CDR3aa: CASSFLAGGQPQHF; CDR3nt: -
d_gene: TRBD1; abundance: -; j_gene: TRBJ2-3; v_gene: TRBV25-1; len: 15; CDR3aa: CASSGGQGRLDTQYF; CDR3nt: TGTGCCAGCAGTGGCGGACAGGGCCGATTAGATACGCAGTATTTT
d_gene: TRBD2; abundance: -; j_gene: TRBJ2-1; v_gene: TRBV3-1; len: 14; CDR3aa: CASVGGASYNEQFF; CDR3nt: TGTGCCAGCGTCGGGGGGGCCTCCTACAATGAGCAGTTCTTC
d_gene: -; abundance: -; j_gene: TRBJ2-7; v_gene: TRBV3-1; len: 14; CDR3aa: CASSPPAGANEQYF; CDR3nt: TGTGCCAGCAGCCCGCCGGCCGGGGCCAACGAGCAGTACTTC
d_gene: TRBD1; abundance: few; j_gene: TRBJ2-3; v_gene: TRBV4-1; len: 17; CDR3aa: CASSLRYRGRTTDTQYF; CDR3nt: TGCGCCAGCAGCCTTAGATACAGGGGGCGGACCACAGATACGCAGTATTTT
d_gene: -; abundance: few; j_gene: TRBJ1-5; v_gene: TRBV4-1; len: 16; CDR3aa: CASSQRFVGDDQPQHF; CDR3nt: TGCGCCAGCAGCCAACGATTCGTGGGGGACGATCAGCCCCAGCATTTT
d_gene: -; abundance: -; j_gene: TRBJ1-2; v_gene: TRBV7-2; len: 15; CDR3aa: CASSLATFSNYGYTF; CDR3nt: TGTGCCAGCAGCTTAGCGACCTTCTCTAACTATGGCTACACCTTC
d_gene: -; abundance: -; j_gene: TRBJ1-6; v_gene: TRBV27; len: 20; CDR3aa: CASSLMGPNRASSYNSPLHF; CDR3nt: TGTGCCAGCAGTTTAATGGGACCCAACCGGGCTAGCTCCTATAATTCACCCCTCCACTTT
d_gene: -; abundance: few; j_gene: TRBJ2-2; v_gene: TRBV2; len: 16; CDR3aa: CASSVGQIPNTGELFF; CDR3nt: TGTGCCAGCAGCGTCGGGCAGATTCCGAACACCGGGGAGCTGTTTTTT
d_gene: TRBD1; abundance: few; j_gene: TRBJ1-4; v_gene: TRBV4-3; len: 16; CDR3aa: CASSQGRGTGDEKLFF; CDR3nt: TGCGCCAGCAGCCAAGGCAGGGGGACAGGAGATGAAAAACTGTTTTTT
d_gene: -; abundance: few; j_gene: TRBJ1-1; v_gene: TRBV5-1; len: 13; CDR3aa: CASSLGETTEAFF; CDR3nt: TGCGCCAGCAGCTTGGGAGAGACCACTGAAGCTTTCTTT
d_gene: -; abundance: -; j_gene: TRBJ2-2; v_gene: TRBV7-2; len: 12; CDR3aa: CASSRYTGELFF; CDR3nt: TGTGCCAGCAGCCGTTACACCGGGGAGCTGTTTTTT